This is a list of T cell receptor beta chains from one sample in a study of cytomegalovirus exposure and HLA in healthy donors. Assay used: immunoSEQ multiplex PCR; TCRdb lists only in-frame clones, some missing. Among approximately 190,000 clones, 75% to 90% were seen once, and the ten largest hold roughly 0.75%. The sequenced sample was PBMCs. Receptor source: a woman younger than 35 in good health and CMV-seronegative. CDR3s include the opening cysteine and the closing phenylalanine or tryptophan. The D gene is left open where the match is weak. The listing skips clone size in some rows; elsewhere it reads once, few, many or a size class.

D gene,J gene,clone size,V gene,CDR3 DNA,CDR3 protein
NA,TRBJ2-7,NA,TRBV30,TGTGCCTGGAGTGGGCTTTTCTACGAGCAGTACTTC,CAWSGLFYEQYF
NA,TRBJ1-1,NA,TRBV6-6,TGTGCCAGCAGTTACCCCCAGGCGGGGCTGAACACTGAAGCTTTCTTT,CASSYPQAGLNTEAFF
NA,TRBJ1-3,few,TRBV2,TGTGCCAGCAGTGAAGCGGTTGTAGACACCATATATTTT,CASSEAVVDTIYF
TRBD2,TRBJ2-2,NA,TRBV30,TGTGCCTTGGCGACAGGAGACGGACTAGCGGGAGTTTATGGCGGGGAGCTGTTTTTT,CALATGDGLAGVYGGELFF
NA,TRBJ2-7,NA,TRBV29-1,TGCAGCGTTGAGAGGCCGGGGACCTACGAGCAGTACTTC,CSVERPGTYEQYF
TRBD1,TRBJ1-6,NA,TRBV19,TGTGCCAGTAGTATGGGACAGGGGGCCAATTCACCCCTCCACTTT,CASSMGQGANSPLHF
TRBD2,TRBJ2-5,NA,TRBV29-1,TGCAGCGTTGAAGAGTCCGGGGGGGAGACCCAGTACTTC,CSVEESGGETQYF
NA,TRBJ2-1,NA,TRBV2,TGTGCCAGCATGGGGGGAGTCAATGAGCAGTTCTTC,CASMGGVNEQFF
TRBD1,TRBJ2-2,NA,TRBV28,TGTGCCAGCAGCGCGGACAGGGTGCGGAGGGAGCTGTTTTTT,CASSADRVRRELFF
NA,TRBJ2-7,NA,TRBV6-5,TGTGCCAGCAGTTATCCCACACGGGACGAGCAGTACTTC,CASSYPTRDEQYF
NA,TRBJ1-6,NA,TRBV28,TGTGCCACCCATGGGGCTTCCAATTCACCCCTCCACTTT,CATHGASNSPLHF
NA,TRBJ2-2,NA,TRBV5-1,TGCGCCAGCGGCCTCACCGGGGAGCTGTTTTTT,CASGLTGELFF
TRBD2,TRBJ2-1,NA,TRBV18,TGTGCCAGCTCACTCGGGACTAGCGGAAACAATGAGCAGTTCTTC,CASSLGTSGNNEQFF
NA,TRBJ1-2,NA,TRBV6-6,TGTGCCAGCAGTTACTCTTCGGGAGGCTACACCTTC,CASSYSSGGYTF
NA,TRBJ1-1,once,TRBV18,TGTGCCAGCTCAAGGAGGGAAGTGGTAGAAAACACTGAAGCTTTCTTT,CASSRREVVENTEAFF
NA,TRBJ1-2,NA,TRBV9,TGTGCCAGCAGCGTAGGGGAGACTTTGAACTATGGCTACACCTTC,CASSVGETLNYGYTF
NA,TRBJ1-2,NA,TRBV6-1,TGTGCCAGCAGTATCGGGACAACATCCTATGGCTACACCTTC,CASSIGTTSYGYTF
NA,TRBJ2-7,NA,TRBV5-6,TGTGCCAGCAGCTTCGGCAGGAAGTTTTACGAGCAGTACTTC,CASSFGRKFYEQYF
TRBD2,TRBJ2-1,NA,TRBV7-6,TGTGCCAGCAGCTACACTAGCGGGAGCGGCAATGAGCAGTTCTTC,CASSYTSGSGNEQFF
NA,TRBJ2-7,few,TRBV7-2,TGTGCCAGCAGCTTCCCGGACAGTGCTACCTACGAGCAGTACTTC,CASSFPDSATYEQYF
NA,TRBJ1-5,few,TRBV10-3,TGTGCCACCAGCTCCGGGGGGCTTTATCAGCCCCAGCATTTT,CATSSGGLYQPQHF
NA,TRBJ2-7,NA,TRBV7-9,TGTGCCAGCAGCTTAGAAATCTTAGAGCAGTACTTC,CASSLEILEQYF
NA,TRBJ1-2,NA,TRBV27,TGTGCCAGCAGTTTTTGGGGGCATGGCTACACCTTC,CASSFWGHGYTF
NA,TRBJ2-2,NA,TRBV19,TGTGCCAGTACCGGTACAGTGAACACCGGGGAGCTGTTTTTT,CASTGTVNTGELFF
TRBD1,TRBJ1-5,once,TRBV5-1,TGCGCCAGCAGCCCGGGACAGGGGGTAAATCAGCCCCAGCATTTT,CASSPGQGVNQPQHF
TRBD1,TRBJ2-5,NA,TRBV29-1,TGCAGCGTTGGGACAGGAGGAGGTCAAGAGCAGTACTTC,CSVGTGGGQEQYF
NA,TRBJ1-4,NA,TRBV29-1,TGCAGCGTTGTATTAGGACAAAAACCCGAAAAACTGTTTTTT,CSVVLGQKPEKLFF
NA,TRBJ1-2,NA,TRBV27,TGTGCCAGCAGTCCCGGCGGGCACTATGGCTACACCTTC,CASSPGGHYGYTF
TRBD1,TRBJ1-1,NA,TRBV19,TGTGCCAGTAGTGTCTCAGGGGGTGACACTGAAGCTTTCTTT,CASSVSGGDTEAFF
TRBD2,TRBJ2-7,NA,TRBV4-1,TGCGCCAGCAGCCAAACTGCGGGGGGGCTAGACGAGCAGTACTTC,CASSQTAGGLDEQYF
NA,TRBJ1-5,NA,TRBV5-1,TGCGCCAGCTATAACCGGGGGAACGGCAATCAGCCCCAGCATTTT,CASYNRGNGNQPQHF
NA,TRBJ2-2,NA,TRBV6-1,TGTGCCAGCACGACAGGGAACACCGGGGAGCTGTTTTTT,CASTTGNTGELFF
NA,TRBJ2-2,NA,TRBV2,TGTGCCAGCAGTGAAGTGGCTACCGGGGAGCTGTTTTTT,CASSEVATGELFF
NA,TRBJ2-1,NA,TRBV6-5,TGTGCCAGCAGCCGATCCGCGGGGCCCTACTATGAGCAGTTCTTC,CASSRSAGPYYEQFF
TRBD1,TRBJ2-7,NA,TRBV7-9,TGTGCCAGCAGCTTAGCGGGGACAGGTTCCTACGAGCAGTACTTC,CASSLAGTGSYEQYF
NA,TRBJ2-1,NA,TRBV27,TGTGCCAGCAGTTTACTCAATGAGCAGTTCTTC,CASSLLNEQFF
NA,TRBJ1-1,few,TRBV4-1,TGCGCCAGCACGTTCGGGGGAGGCGGTGAAGCTTTCTTT,CASTFGGGGEAFF
TRBD1,TRBJ1-1,NA,TRBV18,TGTGCCAGCTCATTCGGACAGGGCTCGGGAGGCACTGAAGCTTTCTTT,CASSFGQGSGGTEAFF
NA,TRBJ1-2,NA,TRBV5-1,TGCGCCAGCAGCCCGACTACGAACTATGGCTACACCTTC,CASSPTTNYGYTF
NA,TRBJ2-7,NA,TRBV12-2,TGTGCAAGTCGCCCCGGGACAGGGAGACACGAGCAGTACTTC,CASRPGTGRHEQYF
NA,TRBJ2-5,NA,TRBV29-1,TGCAGCGCCCCGCTGGGGGGACCCCAAGAGACCCAGTACTTC,CSAPLGGPQETQYF
TRBD2,TRBJ2-2,NA,TRBV29-1,TGCAGCATTACCTCCGGGACTAGCTCGACCGGGGAGCTGTTTTTT,CSITSGTSSTGELFF
TRBD1,TRBJ2-5,NA,TRBV9,TGTGCCAGCAGCGGGGGGACAGACCAAGAGACCCAGTACTTC,CASSGGTDQETQYF
NA,TRBJ1-2,NA,TRBV13,TGTGCCAGCAGCTTAGTCGGTCCTTACCCTGGACAGTCTAACTATGGCTACACCTTC,CASSLVGPYPGQSNYGYTF
NA,TRBJ2-7,NA,TRBV6-5,TGTGCCAGCAGTTACTCTCAGACGGGCGAGCAGTACTTC,CASSYSQTGEQYF
NA,TRBJ2-7,NA,TRBV5-1,TGCGCCAGCAGCTTGGACAGGGTTGACTACGAGCAGTACTTC,CASSLDRVDYEQYF
NA,TRBJ2-3,NA,TRBV28,TGTGCCAGCGGTAGTTCCGGGATCTACACAGATACGCAGTATTTT,CASGSSGIYTDTQYF
NA,TRBJ1-4,NA,TRBV28,TGTGCCAGCAGTTTATGGCAGGGTGGGACTAATGAAAAACTGTTTTTT,CASSLWQGGTNEKLFF
NA,TRBJ1-2,NA,TRBV5-6,TGTGCCAGCAGCTTGCCCAGGGAAGGGGATGGCTACACCTTC,CASSLPREGDGYTF
TRBD2,TRBJ2-1,NA,TRBV7-7,TGTGCCAGCAGCGGAACTAGCGGGAGGGAAAATGAGCAGTTCTTC,CASSGTSGRENEQFF